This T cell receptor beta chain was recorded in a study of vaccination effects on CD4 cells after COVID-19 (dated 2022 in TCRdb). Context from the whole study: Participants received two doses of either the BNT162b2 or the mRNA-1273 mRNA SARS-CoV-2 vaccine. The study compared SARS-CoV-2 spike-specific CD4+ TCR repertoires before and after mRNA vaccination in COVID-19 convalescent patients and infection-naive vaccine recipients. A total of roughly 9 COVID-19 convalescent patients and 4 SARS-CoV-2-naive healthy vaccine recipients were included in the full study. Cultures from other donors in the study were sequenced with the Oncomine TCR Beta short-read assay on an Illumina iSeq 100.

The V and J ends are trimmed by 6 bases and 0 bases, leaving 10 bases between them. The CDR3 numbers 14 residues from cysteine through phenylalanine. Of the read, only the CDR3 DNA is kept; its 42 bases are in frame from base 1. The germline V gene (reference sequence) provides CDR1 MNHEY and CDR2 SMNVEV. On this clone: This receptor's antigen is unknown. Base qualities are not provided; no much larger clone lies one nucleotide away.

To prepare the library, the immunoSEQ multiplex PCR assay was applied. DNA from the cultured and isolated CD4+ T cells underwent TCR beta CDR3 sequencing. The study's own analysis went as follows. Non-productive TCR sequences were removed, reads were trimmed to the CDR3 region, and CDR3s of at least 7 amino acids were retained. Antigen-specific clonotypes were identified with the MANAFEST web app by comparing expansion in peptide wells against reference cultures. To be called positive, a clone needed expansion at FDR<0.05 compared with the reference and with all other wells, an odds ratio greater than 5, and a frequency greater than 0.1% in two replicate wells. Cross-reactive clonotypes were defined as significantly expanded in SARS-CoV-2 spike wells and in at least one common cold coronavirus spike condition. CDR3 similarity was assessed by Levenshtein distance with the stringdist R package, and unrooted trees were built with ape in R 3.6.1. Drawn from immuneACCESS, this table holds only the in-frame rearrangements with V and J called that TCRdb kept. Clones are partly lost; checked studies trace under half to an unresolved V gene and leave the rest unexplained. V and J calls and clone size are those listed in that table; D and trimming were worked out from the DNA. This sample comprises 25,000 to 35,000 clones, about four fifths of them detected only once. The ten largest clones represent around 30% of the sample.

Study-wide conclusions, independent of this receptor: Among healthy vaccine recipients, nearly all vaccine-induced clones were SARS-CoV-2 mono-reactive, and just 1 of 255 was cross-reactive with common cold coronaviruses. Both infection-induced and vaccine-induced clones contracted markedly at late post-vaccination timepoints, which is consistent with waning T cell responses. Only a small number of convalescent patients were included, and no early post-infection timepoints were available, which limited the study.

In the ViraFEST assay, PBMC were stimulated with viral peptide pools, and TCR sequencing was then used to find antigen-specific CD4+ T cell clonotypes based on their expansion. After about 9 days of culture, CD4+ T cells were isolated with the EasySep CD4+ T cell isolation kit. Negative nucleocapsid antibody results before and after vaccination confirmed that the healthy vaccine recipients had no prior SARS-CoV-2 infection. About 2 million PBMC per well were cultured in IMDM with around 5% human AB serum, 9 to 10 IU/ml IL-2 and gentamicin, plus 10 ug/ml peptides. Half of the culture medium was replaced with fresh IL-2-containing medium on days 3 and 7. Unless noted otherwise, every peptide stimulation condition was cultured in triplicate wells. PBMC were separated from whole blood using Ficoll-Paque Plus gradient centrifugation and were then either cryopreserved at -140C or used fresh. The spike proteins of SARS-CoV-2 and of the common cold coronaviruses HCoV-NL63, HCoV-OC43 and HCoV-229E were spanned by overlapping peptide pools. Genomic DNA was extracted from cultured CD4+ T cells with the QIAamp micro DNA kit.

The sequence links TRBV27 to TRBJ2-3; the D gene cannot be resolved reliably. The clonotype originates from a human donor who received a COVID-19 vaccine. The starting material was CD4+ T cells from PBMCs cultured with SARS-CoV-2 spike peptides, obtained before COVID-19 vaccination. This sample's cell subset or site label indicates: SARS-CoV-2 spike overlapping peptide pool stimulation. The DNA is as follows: TGTGCCAGCAGACGGAAACATAGCACAGATACGCAGTATTTT. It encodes CASRRKHSTDTQYF.